These 2 T cell receptor beta chains share one sample of origin, sequenced in a study of CD8+ T cells in alopecia areata. The treatment: oral pan-JAK inhibitor, 5-10 mg twice daily. Reverse transcribed after extraction, RNA yielded cDNA as the sequencing template. Profiling relied on immunoSEQ multiplex PCR, and the TCRdb table lists in-frame clones only, not all of them. This sample has about 190,000 clones; 60% occur once, and the top ten carry under 1.2%. The sequencing here drew on CD4+ T cells sorted from blood, taken at week 24, from a patient treated with tofacitinib. The origin of the receptors is a human donor with alopecia areata.

The J gene is TRBJ1-1, the V gene TRBV6-5, with a tentative D call TRBD1 (5 bases). V was cut by 8 bases and J by 4 bases, with 11 bases left in between. The germline CDR1 and CDR2 sequences are MNHEY and SVGAGI. This CDR3 comprises 12 residues. The CDR3 DNA reads as TGTGCCAGCTGGAGGGGTAGCACTGAAGCTTTCTTT. Residues: CASWRGSTEAFF.

The V call is TRBV29-1, the J call TRBJ1-2; D is perhaps TRBD1 (6 bases). The CDR3 length is 13 residues. Germline CDR1 reads SQVTM; CDR2 reads ANQGSEA. Trimming shortened V by 5 bases and J by 7 bases, and 17 bases separated the two germline ends. CDR3 sequence reads: CSVSRLTGSGYTF. CDR3 DNA: TGCAGCGTTAGCCGATTGACAGGAAGTGGCTACACCTTC.